This paragraph reports one TCR beta chain. The data are from a study of blood T cell repertoires in COVID-19. At the level of the study: From the United States, Italy and Spain came samples of acute and convalescent COVID-19. T cells, B-cell-depleted T cells, or PBMCs provided the cDNA or gDNA that served as material.

Original processing notes: The assay estimated nucleated cells by amplifying reference gene primers. Only in-frame clones appear in the TCRdb table, and some are missing; sequencing was by immunoSEQ multiplex PCR. V, J and clone size are those of that table, while D and trimming were read from the DNA. The sample gives about 140,000 clones, roughly 76% of which show up once; around 9.5% is in the top ten. CDR3 size: 17 residues. After removal of 2 bases from V and 3 bases from J, the junction contained 7 bases not matched to a gene. Germline V CDR1 and CDR2: SGHDT, YYEEEE. The sequenced material came from peripheral blood. This TCR came from a woman between 45 and 65 years old with active or convalescent COVID-19. V and J are TRBV5-6 and TRBJ2-6, with 8 nucleotides matching TRBD1. CDR3 bases: TGTGCCAGCAGCTTAGAGACAGGGGTACGTGGGGCCAACGTCCTGACTTTC. It codes for CASSLETGVRGANVLTF.